This T cell receptor (beta chain) was sequenced during a study of tumor T cells in aggressive B-cell lymphoma. Only one count was recorded for this clone. Trimming at V came to 0 bases and at J to 5 bases, leaving 6 bases not matched to a gene. Germline CDR1 is SGHRS and CDR2 is YFSETQ. CDR3 length equals 16 residues. The table came from immunoSEQ multiplex PCR; TCRdb's copy has only in-frame clones and leaves some out. Among about 510 clones listed, more than 85% were seen once. This clonotype was obtained from an adult with diffuse large B cell lymphoma. Source material: tumor tissue. The V and J genes are TRBV5-1 and TRBJ2-2; 8 positions agree with TRBD2. CDR3 residues: CASSLVAGRDTGELFF. The CDR3 DNA is TGCGCCAGCAGCTTGGTAGCGGGAAGGGATACCGGGGAGCTGTTTTTT.